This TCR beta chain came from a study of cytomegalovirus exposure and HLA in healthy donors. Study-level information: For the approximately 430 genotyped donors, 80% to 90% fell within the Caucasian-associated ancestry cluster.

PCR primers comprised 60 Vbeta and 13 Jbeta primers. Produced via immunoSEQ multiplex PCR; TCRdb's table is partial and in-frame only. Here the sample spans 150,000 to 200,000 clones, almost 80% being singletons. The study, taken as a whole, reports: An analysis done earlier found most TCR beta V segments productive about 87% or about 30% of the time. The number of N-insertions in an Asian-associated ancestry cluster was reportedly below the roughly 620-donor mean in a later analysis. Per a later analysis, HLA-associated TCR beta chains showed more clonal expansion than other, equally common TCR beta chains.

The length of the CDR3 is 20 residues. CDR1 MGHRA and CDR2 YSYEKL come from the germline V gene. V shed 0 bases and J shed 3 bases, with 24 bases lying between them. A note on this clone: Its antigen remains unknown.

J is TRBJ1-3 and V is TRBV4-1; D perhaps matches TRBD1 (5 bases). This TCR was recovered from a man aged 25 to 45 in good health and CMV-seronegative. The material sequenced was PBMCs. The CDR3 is CASSQDNGLSQVKFGNTIYF. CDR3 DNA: TGCGCCAGCAGCCAAGATAACGGATTGTCACAGGTGAAATTTGGAAACACCATATATTTT.